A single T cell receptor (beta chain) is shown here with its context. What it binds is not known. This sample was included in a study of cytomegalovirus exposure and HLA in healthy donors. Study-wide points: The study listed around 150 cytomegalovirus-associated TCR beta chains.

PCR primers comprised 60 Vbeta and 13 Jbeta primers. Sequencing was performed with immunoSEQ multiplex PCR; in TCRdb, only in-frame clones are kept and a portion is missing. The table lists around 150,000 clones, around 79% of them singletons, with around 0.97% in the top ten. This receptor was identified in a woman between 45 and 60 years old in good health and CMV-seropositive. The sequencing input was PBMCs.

In DNA form, the CDR3 reads TGTGCCAGCAGTGACTCGAAGGGGGAGTTTAGAGCTCGGGCCGGGTACACTGAAGCTTTCTTT. It is translated as CASSDSKGEFRARAGYTEAFF. V is TRBV6-4 and J is TRBJ1-1; a weak D match, TRBD1 (6 bases). Deletions cut 0 bases from V and 3 bases from J, with 29 bases between. The germline gives CDR1 MRHNA, CDR2 SNTAGT. The CDR3 has 21 residues.